Listed here are 14 T cell receptor beta chains from one sample, sequenced in a study of OX40 agonist ivuxolimab in advanced cancers. Some clones are missing from TCRdb's copy, which holds only in-frame ones; the method was immunoSEQ multiplex PCR. Of over 15,000 clones detected, more than 60% appear once; the ten largest clones hold 30% to 40%. The sample consisted of CD4+ or CD8+ T cells sorted from blood, taken in a trial of the OX40 agonist ivuxolimab. These receptor sequences come from an adult with an advanced solid tumor such as melanoma, head and neck, liver or kidney cancer.

V usage is TRBV10-3 and J usage is TRBJ2-7; perhaps TRBD2 as D (6 bases). This CDR3 has 14 residues. The ends were cut back, 5 bases at V and 1 base at J, with 12 bases in the middle. The germline V gene has CDR1 ENHRY and CDR2 SYGVKD. The CDR3 DNA is TGTGCCATCAGTTTAGAGGGGACTTCCTACGAGCAGTACTTC. Protein product: CAISLEGTSYEQYF.

The chain recombines TRBV7-9 with TRBJ2-6, with D possibly matching TRBD1 (6 bases). CDR3 length: 19 residues. Trimming pared 5 bases from V and 1 base from J, leaving 21 bases between. Germline V lookup: CDR1 SEHNR, CDR2 FQNEAQ (reference sequence). CDR3 protein: CASSRITRGEASGANVLTF. CDR3 bases: TGTGCCAGCAGCCGAATTACCAGGGGAGAGGCTTCTGGGGCCAACGTCCTGACTTTC.

The chain recombines TRBV13 with TRBJ2-3; tentative D call: TRBD1 (6 bases). The CDR3 spans 14 residues. V dropped 0 bases and J dropped 5 bases, with 9 bases sitting between them. Germline lookup yields CDR1 PRHDT and CDR2 FYEKMQ (reference sequence). The CDR3 DNA sequence: TGTGCCAGCAGCTTAGGACAGGGTAAAGATACGCAGTATTTT. The encoded protein is CASSLGQGKDTQYF. The complete variable domain, with remaining parts taken from reference TRBV13 and TRBJ2-3, reads AAGVIQSPRHLIKEKRETATLKCYPIPRHDTVYWYQQGPGQDPQFLISFYEKMQSDKGSIPDRFSAQQFSDYHSELNMSSLELGDSALYFCASSLGQGKDTQYFGPGTRLTVL.

The J gene is TRBJ2-1, the V gene TRBV11-2; D is possibly TRBD2 (6 bases). The CDR3 loop spans 14 amino acids. The germline V gene has CDR1 SGHAT and CDR2 FQNNGV. V lost 1 base, J lost 7 bases, and 11 bases lay in between. The DNA of the CDR3 is TGTGCCAGCAGCTTAGCTTACGCGGGAAATGAGCAGTTCTTC. This codes for CASSLAYAGNEQFF.

The chain joins TRBV13 to TRBJ2-1; 8 nucleotides match TRBD1. The CDR3 has 15 amino acids. Germline loops: CDR1 PRHDT, CDR2 FYEKMQ (reference sequence). With V trimmed by 4 bases and J by 8 bases, 10 bases remained unmatched. CDR3 sequence (DNA): TGTGCCAGCAGCTCACTCAGGGGGCTCTTGGATGAGCAGTTCTTC. It translates to CASSSLRGLLDEQFF.

In nucleotides, the CDR3 is TGCGCCAGCAGCCCCCTTCATCTATACGAGCAGTACTTC. The encoded protein is CASSPLHLYEQYF. The chain employs TRBV4-1 and TRBJ2-7; D call uncertain. The CDR3 length is 13 residues. V was pared by 4 bases and J by 4 bases, with 11 bases between. The germline CDR1 and CDR2 sequences are MGHRA and YSYEKL.

This chain uses TRBV6-5 with TRBJ1-1, with a possible D match to TRBD1 (6 bases). The CDR3 is made up of 16 amino acids. V was shortened by 2 bases and J by 3 bases, with 16 bases between the two germline ends. Per germline, CDR1 MNHEY and CDR2 SVGAGI. The CDR3 sequence: CASSYGSGGTDTEAFF. The CDR3 nucleotides read TGTGCCAGCAGTTACGGGTCGGGGGGCACGGACACTGAAGCTTTCTTT.

This chain links TRBV5-4 with TRBJ1-1; D unclear. This CDR3 has 14 amino acids. CDR1 is SGHNT, CDR2 YYREEE, per germline (reference sequence). V was clipped by 4 bases and J by 2 bases, with 12 bases between them. This chain's CDR3 is CASSPEGFNTEAFF. The CDR3 DNA follows: TGTGCCAGCAGCCCGGAGGGTTTTAACACTGAAGCTTTCTTT.

V is TRBV27 and J is TRBJ2-1; unclear D gene. The germline V gene encodes CDR1 MNHEY and CDR2 SMNVEV (reference sequence). The V and J ends lost 4 bases and 0 bases respectively, with 10 bases between them. The CDR3 has 15 residues. The CDR3: CASSSTHPSYNEQFF. The CDR3 nucleotides are TGTGCCAGCAGTTCGACCCATCCCTCCTACAATGAGCAGTTCTTC.

The chain couples TRBV19 to TRBJ2-7; D gene ambiguous. This CDR3 spans 14 amino acids. Germline V gene data show CDR1 as LNHDA and CDR2 as SQIVND (reference sequence). V was shortened by 3 bases and J by 0 bases, with 9 bases between the two germline ends. The CDR3 sequence: CASSMSESSYEQYF. CDR3 nucleotide sequence: TGTGCCAGTAGTATGTCGGAGAGCTCCTACGAGCAGTACTTC.

This chain links TRBV5-6 with TRBJ1-5; the D is unclear. The V gene's germline CDR1 is SGHDT and CDR2 YYEEEE. Trimming removed 0 bases at V and 0 bases at J, with 4 bases between. The CDR3 has 14 residues. The CDR3 reads CASSLANSNQPQHF. DNA of the CDR3: TGTGCCAGCAGCTTGGCCAATAGCAATCAGCCCCAGCATTTT.

The chain links TRBV27 to TRBJ1-1, with D unclear. Per germline, CDR1 MNHEY and CDR2 SMNVEV (reference sequence). The length of the CDR3 is 14 residues. Trimming removed 5 bases from V and 0 bases from J, with 10 bases in between. CDR3: CASSLLSMNTEAFF. CDR3 coding DNA: TGTGCCAGCAGTCTACTCTCGATGAACACTGAAGCTTTCTTT.

The chain uses TRBV7-8 and TRBJ2-7, with 7 bases that match TRBD1. Per the germline V gene, CDR1 is SGHVS and CDR2 is FQNEAQ. The CDR3 length is 20 residues. After removal of 5 bases from V and 1 base from J, the junction contained 23 bases not matched to a gene. In DNA, the CDR3 is TGTGCCAGCAGCCAAAATCGCCGGGACAGAGGGGGCTGGAGGTCCTACGAGCAGTACTTC. It yields the protein CASSQNRRDRGGWRSYEQYF.

The V gene is TRBV9, the J gene TRBJ2-1; maybe TRBD1 (6 bases). This CDR3 has 14 residues. V dropped 4 bases and J dropped 2 bases, with 10 bases sitting between them. Germline V CDR1 and CDR2: SGDLS, YYNGEE. The CDR3 region is CASSPGVTYNEQFF. The CDR3 DNA sequence: TGTGCCAGCAGCCCAGGGGTGACCTACAATGAGCAGTTCTTC.